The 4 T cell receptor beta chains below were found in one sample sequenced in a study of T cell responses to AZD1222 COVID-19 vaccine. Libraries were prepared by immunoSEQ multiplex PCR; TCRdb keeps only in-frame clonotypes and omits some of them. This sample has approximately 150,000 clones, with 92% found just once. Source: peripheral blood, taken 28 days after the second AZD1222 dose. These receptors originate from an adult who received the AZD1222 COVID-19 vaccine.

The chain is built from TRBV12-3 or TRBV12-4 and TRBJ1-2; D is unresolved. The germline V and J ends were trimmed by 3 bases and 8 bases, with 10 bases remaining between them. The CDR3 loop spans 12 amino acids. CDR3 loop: CASSFTVEGYTF. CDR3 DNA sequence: TGTGCCAGCAGTTTCACGGTGGAAGGCTACACCTTC.

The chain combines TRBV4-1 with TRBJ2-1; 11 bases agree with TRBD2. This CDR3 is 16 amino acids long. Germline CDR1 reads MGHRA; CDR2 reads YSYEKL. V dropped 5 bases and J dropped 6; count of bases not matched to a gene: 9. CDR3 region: CASSIASGGSVNEQFF. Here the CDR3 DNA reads TGCGCCAGCAGCATCGCTAGCGGGGGGTCAGTCAATGAGCAGTTCTTC.

The CDR3 DNA follows: TGTGCCAGCAGCTTTTTAGCAGGCCCGGAAGATACGCAGTATTTT. The encoded protein is CASSFLAGPEDTQYF. The V call is TRBV5-6, the J call TRBJ2-3; D is uncertain. The CDR3 sequence is 15 residues long. Germline CDR1 and CDR2: SGHDT and YYEEEE. V was trimmed by 2 bases and J by 5 bases, leaving 15 bases between them.

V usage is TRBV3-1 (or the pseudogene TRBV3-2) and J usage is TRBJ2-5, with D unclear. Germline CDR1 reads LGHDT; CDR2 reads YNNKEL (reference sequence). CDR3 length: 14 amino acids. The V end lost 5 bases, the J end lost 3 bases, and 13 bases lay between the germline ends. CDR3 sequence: CASSKPVSKETQYF. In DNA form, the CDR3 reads TGTGCCAGCAGCAAACCGGTCTCGAAAGAGACCCAGTACTTC.